Below are 20 T cell receptor beta chains sequenced from a single sample in a study of T cells after posttransplantation cyclophosphamide. TCRdb's copy holds only in-frame clones and misses some; the assay was immunoSEQ multiplex PCR. The table records fewer than 20,000 clones, around 80% of them present only once. Methotrexate plus calcineurin inhibitor accompanied controls' myeloablative marrow transplants; sampling was 1 year later. The sequenced sample was PBMCs, obtained 441 days after allogeneic stem cell transplant with calcineurin inhibitor and methotrexate. The receptors stem from a young adult male patient who received an allogeneic stem cell transplant from an unrelated donor, was CMV-positive, and had acute and chronic GVHD. Some of the T cells might come from the graft donor.

The CDR3 reads CASSVRDRDTSGANVLTF. The CDR3 nucleotides read TGTGCCAGCAGTGTCCGGGACAGGGATACGTCTGGGGCCAACGTCCTGACTTTC. This chain uses TRBV27 with TRBJ2-6; 9 bases agree with TRBD1. The CDR3 sequence is 18 residues long. Germline values: CDR1 MNHEY, CDR2 SMNVEV (reference sequence). Losses at the gene ends were 5 bases for V and 1 base for J; bases not matched to a gene: 9.

The V and J genes are TRBV7-6 and TRBJ2-2; 7 bases fit TRBD2. The J segment lost 2 bases and the V segment lost 3 bases, leaving 12 bases of the junction unmatched. Germline CDR1 reads SGHVS; CDR2 reads FNYEAQ. CDR3 length equals 18 residues. This CDR3 is CASSFPVGRGKNTGELFF. CDR3 nucleotide sequence: TGTGCCAGCAGCTTCCCAGTGGGGAGGGGAAAAAACACCGGGGAGCTGTTTTTT.

The J gene is TRBJ2-3, the V gene TRBV5-8; 10 nucleotides agree with TRBD2. Per germline, CDR1 SGHTS and CDR2 YDEGEE. The CDR3 has 14 residues. V was clipped by 2 bases and J by 4 bases; unmatched bases: 1. This chain's CDR3 is CASSFGLAADTQYF. The CDR3 bases are TGTGCCAGCAGCTTTGGACTAGCGGCAGATACGCAGTATTTT.

The chain has TRBV5-1 and TRBJ1-2; 7 positions agree with TRBD1. CDR1 and CDR2 (germline): SGHRS, YFSETQ. The ends lost 4 bases at V and 5 bases at J; junction bases unmatched: 8. The CDR3 is 14 residues long. The CDR3 loop reads CASSRSGGGYGYTF. The CDR3 nucleotides are TGCGCCAGCAGCCGTTCAGGGGGAGGATATGGCTACACCTTC.

In the case of this clone: At one end the junction does not follow the germline gene, possibly because of a read error. This chain links TRBV7-7 with TRBJ2-3; 13 bases are shared with TRBD2. The CDR3 covers 16 residues. Looked up from germline, CDR1 is SSHAT and CDR2 is FNYEAQ (reference sequence). The CDR3 DNA reads as TGTGCTAGCACGACACTAGCGGGAGGGCCTTCAGATACGCAGTATTTT. The encoded protein is CASTTLAGGPSDTQYF.

The V and J genes are TRBV11-2 and TRBJ1-2; 9 positions match TRBD1. J was trimmed by 4 bases and V by 3 bases; bases with no gene match: 6. The CDR3 is made up of 15 amino acids. CDR1 is SGHAT, CDR2 FQNNGV, per germline. CDR3 region: CASSFAGQGIYGYTF. As DNA, the CDR3 is TGTGCCAGCAGCTTCGCGGGACAGGGAATCTATGGCTACACCTTC.

The chain employs TRBV5-4 and TRBJ2-7, with TRBD2 matching 13 bases. The CDR3 sequence is 15 residues long. The germline V gene encodes CDR1 SGHNT and CDR2 YYREEE (reference sequence). V trimming: 4 bases; J trimming: 2 bases; junction bases outside the gene matches: 3. This chain's CDR3 is CASSPGLAGAYEQYF. The CDR3 nucleotides read TGTGCCAGCAGCCCCGGACTAGCGGGGGCCTACGAGCAGTACTTC.

The table lists this clone with a few counts. The rearrangement links TRBV7-8 to TRBJ2-1; D is perhaps TRBD1 (5 bases). CDR3 length: 16 amino acids. V was cut by 2 bases and J by 0 bases, with 11 bases left in between. The germline V gene has CDR1 SGHVS and CDR2 FQNEAQ. CDR3 sequence reads: CASSLSRTSSYNEQFF. DNA of the CDR3: TGTGCCAGCAGCTTATCGCGGACATCCTCCTACAATGAGCAGTTCTTC.

This clone occurred once. The chain carries TRBV25-1 and TRBJ2-7; 9 positions match TRBD1. The germline V gene has CDR1 MGHDK and CDR2 SYGVNS. The CDR3 has 15 residues. Losses at the gene ends were 4 bases for V and 5 bases for J; bases not matched to a gene: 9. The CDR3 reads CASSGLGQGAHEQYF. The CDR3 DNA is TGTGCCAGCAGTGGACTGGGACAGGGTGCCCACGAGCAGTACTTC.

The chain links TRBV4-1 to TRBJ2-1; TRBD2 aligns across 9 bases. The length of the CDR3 is 16 residues. With 0 bases clipped from V and 7 bases from J, the junction kept 7 bases outside the gene matches. Germline CDR1 is MGHRA and CDR2 is YSYEKL. CDR3 sequence: CASSQDSGLAGNEQFF. Here the CDR3 DNA reads TGCGCCAGCAGCCAAGACAGTGGGCTAGCGGGGAATGAGCAGTTCTTC.

This chain links TRBV9 with TRBJ2-7; maybe TRBD1 (5 bases). V shed 3 bases and J shed 4 bases, with 5 bases lying between them. The CDR3 has 11 amino acids. Germline V gene lookup returns CDR1 SGDLS and CDR2 YYNGEE. DNA for the CDR3: TGTGCCAGCAGCGCAGGGTACGAGCAGTACTTC. Translation: CASSAGYEQYF. The variable domain in full, with the rest retrieved from reference TRBV9 and TRBJ2-7, is DSGVTQTPKHLITATGQRVTLRCSPRSGDLSVYWYQQSLDQGLQFLIQYYNGEERAKGNILERFSAQQFPDLHSELNLSSLELGDSALYFCASSAGYEQYFGPGTRLTVT.

This clone came up a few times. V is TRBV4-3 and J is TRBJ1-5; the D is unclear. CDR3 size: 15 residues. V was trimmed by 0 bases and J by 5 bases, leaving 11 bases between them. The germline V gene has CDR1 LGHNA and CDR2 YSLEER. The CDR3 here is CASSQDRERDQPQHF. The CDR3 nucleotides read TGCGCCAGCAGCCAAGATCGGGAGCGGGATCAGCCCCAGCATTTT.

This clone appeared a single time. The J gene is TRBJ2-1, the V gene TRBV28; 9 bases align to TRBD1. This CDR3 has 12 residues. CDR1 and CDR2 (germline): MDHEN, SYDVKM. Germline trimming cut 6 bases from V and 9 bases from J; bases unmatched to any gene: 3. CDR3 region: CASRTGGGEQFF. CDR3 nucleotides: TGTGCCAGCAGGACAGGGGGGGGTGAGCAGTTCTTC. The full variable domain, its missing parts supplied by reference TRBV28 and TRBJ2-1, is DVKVTQSSRYLVKRTGEKVFLECVQDMDHENMFWYRQDPGLGLRLIYFSYDVKMKEKGDIPEGYSVSREKKERFSLILESASTNQTSMYLCASRTGGGEQFFGPGTRLTVL.

This chain uses TRBV27 with TRBJ2-2, with D hard to call. The CDR3 has 14 residues. Trimming stripped 6 bases from V and 1 base from J, with 9 bases between. Germline loops: CDR1 MNHEY, CDR2 SMNVEV (reference sequence). The DNA for the CDR3 is TGTGCCAGCAGGCTAAACCGGAACACCGGGGAGCTGTTTTTT. It encodes CASRLNRNTGELFF.

This clone is a singleton in its sample. The chain has TRBV19 and TRBJ2-1; D possibly corresponds to TRBD2 (5 bases). This CDR3 has 13 residues. In germline, CDR1 is LNHDA, CDR2 SQIVND (reference sequence). V was pared by 0 bases and J by 10 bases, with 10 bases between. The CDR3: CASSIDPGVEQFF. The CDR3 DNA reads TGTGCCAGTAGTATAGATCCCGGGGTAGAGCAGTTCTTC.

This chain links TRBV7-9 with TRBJ1-4, with D possibly matching TRBD1 (5 bases). V lost 5 bases, J lost 8 bases, and 18 bases lay in between. The CDR3 runs 15 residues. The germline V gene has CDR1 SEHNR and CDR2 FQNEAQ (reference sequence). The CDR3 bases are TGTGCCAGCAGCCGATGGGTAAGGGGCGAAGAAAAACTGTTTTTT. This gives the protein CASSRWVRGEEKLFF.

This rearrangement joins TRBV5-1 to TRBJ1-1, with 10 bases identical to TRBD1. The V and J ends lost 0 bases and 5 bases, in that order; junction bases with no gene match: 7. The V gene's germline CDR1 is SGHRS and CDR2 YFSETQ. The CDR3 extends over 16 amino acids. Here the CDR3 reads CASSLDRDRGGTEAFF. CDR3 DNA sequence: TGCGCCAGCAGCTTGGACCGGGACAGGGGTGGGACTGAAGCTTTCTTT.

The gene calls are TRBV6-6 and TRBJ2-7, with D tentatively TRBD1 (6 bases). CDR1 MNHNY and CDR2 SVGAGI come from the germline V gene (reference sequence). Trimming cost V 2 bases and J 7 bases, with 15 bases left between them. The CDR3 totals 14 residues. The CDR3 DNA sequence: TGTGCCAGCAGTTACCATACAGGGCCGGAGGAGCAGTACTTC. The encoded protein is CASSYHTGPEEQYF.

The gene calls are TRBV27 and TRBJ2-3, with D perhaps matching TRBD2 (5 bases). Germline CDR1 and CDR2: MNHEY and SMNVEV (reference sequence). This CDR3 has 15 amino acids. Trimming took 5 bases from V and 1 from J, leaving 13 bases between them. CDR3 DNA: TGTGCCAGCAGTAAGCCCCTTAGCGGCACAGATACGCAGTATTTT. Translating it yields CASSKPLSGTDTQYF.

This rearrangement joins TRBV5-1 to TRBJ2-7; 8 nucleotides match TRBD1. The J segment lost 7 bases and the V segment lost 0 bases, leaving 9 bases of the junction unmatched. Germline-derived CDR1 and CDR2 are SGHRS and YFSETQ. CDR3 length: 15 amino acids. The CDR3 spells CASSLVTGVEGEQYF. DNA for the CDR3: TGCGCCAGCAGCTTGGTGACAGGGGTAGAGGGAGAGCAGTACTTC.